This T cell receptor beta chain emerged from a study of T cells in Graves' hyperthyroidism and ophthalmopathy. The overall study: Peripheral blood samples were taken at initial diagnosis, prior to any treatment.

Germline values: CDR1 MNHEY, CDR2 SMNVEV (reference sequence). Trimming took 5 bases from V and 5 from J; bases not matched to a gene: 4. This CDR3 region has 13 residues. RNA transcripts gave rise to amplified TCR beta CDR3 regions. First-round RT-PCR with HTBI primers amplified the TCR CDR3 region. TCRdb called the multiplex PCR reads again in MiXCR, with one record for every CDR3 protein. The sample includes under 450,000 distinct CDR3 sequences, roughly 14% seen only once; the top ten take roughly 20%. This clonotype was recorded many times. The sequence was obtained from a man aged 30-40 years with Graves' hyperthyroidism that later progressed to Graves' ophthalmopathy. Sequencing was done on a sample of blood. This chain connects TRBV27 to TRBJ2-5; 8 nucleotides align to TRBD2. The CDR3 nucleotides are TGTGCCAGCAGTACCCGGGGGGGGGAGACCCAGTACTTC. It encodes CASSTRGGETQYF.